This passage covers 29 T cell receptor beta chains from one sample sequenced in a study of control samples from healthy donors and cancer patients (dated by TCRdb to 2019 to 2021). The library came from the immunoSEQ multiplex PCR assay. TCRdb carries this immuneACCESS record with in-frame sequences only. Its versions omit some clonotypes, under half of them owing to an unresolved V gene in the studies checked, with the rest unexplained. The sample includes about 89,000 clones, with under 90% observed a single time. The ten largest clones add up to over 2% of the sample. Material: blood. These receptor sequences come from a woman in her thirties or forties in good health.

The CDR3 reads CASSADGNYGYTF. For the CDR3, the DNA is TGCGCCAGCAGCGCGGACGGGAACTATGGCTACACCTTC. The J gene is TRBJ1-2, the V gene TRBV5-1; D remains unclear. Germline V gives CDR1 SGHRS, CDR2 YFSETQ. Trimming pared 4 bases from V and 2 bases from J, leaving 9 bases between. The CDR3 has 13 amino acids.

The V gene is TRBV9, the J gene TRBJ2-7; the match to TRBD1 covers 7 bases. V lost 0 bases, J lost 4 bases, and 10 bases stayed unmatched. CDR3 length: 16 amino acids. Looked up from germline, CDR1 is SGDLS and CDR2 is YYNGEE. The chain's CDR3 is CASSVGGTASFYEQYF. The CDR3 nucleotides are TGTGCCAGCAGCGTAGGTGGGACAGCCTCCTTTTACGAGCAGTACTTC.

Worth noting for this clone: Different DNA sequences within this sample yield the same CDR3. The V gene is TRBV6-2 or TRBV6-3, the J gene TRBJ2-7; D is possibly TRBD1 or TRBD2 (6 bases each). Between the trimmed V and J ends, which lost 5 bases and 4 bases, there was a span of 18 bases. This CDR3 has 15 residues. Germline V CDR1 and CDR2: MNHEY, SVGEGT. CDR3 protein: CASSQPHGGSYEQYF. CDR3 DNA: TGTGCCAGCAGTCAACCCCACGGGGGCTCGTACGAGCAGTACTTC.

This clone was seen once. The chain links TRBV29-1 to TRBJ1-2; D gene unclear. Germline CDR1 SQVTM, CDR2 ANQGSEA. Trimming stripped 3 bases from V and 7 bases from J, with 24 bases between. The CDR3 runs 16 residues. The CDR3: CSVDAMGEVRSVGYTF. The CDR3 DNA sequence: TGCAGCGTTGATGCTATGGGTGAAGTTCGATCGGTTGGCTACACCTTC.

The chain uses TRBV13 and TRBJ1-5; TRBD1 matches at 9 bases. CDR1 and CDR2 (germline): PRHDT, FYEKMQ (reference sequence). The CDR3 extends over 16 amino acids. J was trimmed by 3 bases and V by 5 bases; bases with no gene match: 8. CDR3 in amino acids: CASSITGTGLNQPQHF. In DNA form, the CDR3 reads TGTGCCAGCAGCATTACCGGGACAGGGCTCAATCAGCCCCAGCATTTT.

V gene TRBV30 combines with J gene TRBJ2-6, with D possibly matching TRBD2 (6 bases). This CDR3 is 16 amino acids long. V was cut by 0 bases and J by 4 bases, with 13 bases left in between. The V gene's germline CDR1 is GTSNPN and CDR2 SVGIG (reference sequence). CDR3: CAWSVQGGRGANVLTF. The CDR3 coding sequence is TGTGCCTGGAGTGTCCAGGGAGGAAGAGGGGCCAACGTCCTGACTTTC. Full variable domain (remainder filled in from reference TRBV30 and TRBJ2-6): SQTIHQWPATLVQPVGSPLSLECTVEGTSNPNLYWYRQAAGRGLQLLFYSVGIGQISSEVPQNLSASRPQDRQFILSSKKLLLSDSGFYLCAWSVQGGRGANVLTFGAGSRLTVL.

This clone was observed once. The chain links TRBV9 to TRBJ1-2, with 8 bases matching TRBD1. The CDR3 sequence is 13 residues long. The germline CDR1 and CDR2 sequences are SGDLS and YYNGEE. V shed 4 bases, J shed 7 bases, and the junction held 6 bases outside the gene matches. In DNA, the CDR3 is TGTGCCAGCAGCCCAGGACAGGGAGGTGGCTACACCTTC. As protein: CASSPGQGGGYTF.

The chain is built from TRBV3-1 (or the pseudogene TRBV3-2) and TRBJ1-3, with D hard to call. Trimming took 4 bases from V and 4 from J, leaving 17 bases between them. CDR1 is LGHDT, CDR2 YNNKEL, per germline (reference sequence). This CDR3 contains 16 residues. CDR3 DNA: TGTGCCAGCAGCCCGACCCGCCAGGCGCGAGGAAACACCATATATTTT. It translates to CASSPTRQARGNTIYF.

The chain joins TRBV7-2 to TRBJ2-1, with 8 bases fitting TRBD2. V lost 5 bases and J lost 12; bases outside the gene matches: 9. Per the germline V gene, CDR1 is SGHTA and CDR2 is FQGNSA. The CDR3 is made up of 13 amino acids. The CDR3 coding sequence is TGTGCCAGCAGCGGTAGTTCGGGGGGGGTGCAGTTCTTC. Residues: CASSGSSGGVQFF.

CDR3 sequence: CASSLGINSNQPQHF. In DNA form, the CDR3 reads TGTGCCAGCAGTCTGGGGATTAATAGCAATCAGCCCCAGCATTTT. The genes are TRBV6-5 and TRBJ1-5; no clear D gene. The CDR3 totals 15 residues. Germline CDR1 MNHEY, CDR2 SVGAGI. Deletions cut 5 bases from V and 0 bases from J, with 11 bases between.

Only a few counts were recorded for this clone. V and J are TRBV14 and TRBJ2-7; 9 positions match TRBD1. Trimming cost V 4 bases and J 3 bases; bases outside gene matches: 13. From germline, CDR1 is SGHDN and CDR2 FVKESK. CDR3 size: 17 residues. The CDR3, as DNA: TGTGCCAGCAGCCGAGTCCTTACGGGACAGGGAAACTACGAGCAGTACTTC. Amino acid sequence: CASSRVLTGQGNYEQYF.

The chain links TRBV24-1 to TRBJ1-2, with 8 bases fitting TRBD1. This CDR3 has 16 residues. The trim removed 2 bases at V and 5 bases at J, leaving 9 bases unmatched. Germline CDR1 KGHDR, CDR2 SFDVKD. DNA of the CDR3: TGTGCCACCAGTGATTCAGGGGGCAGAGGGGAATATGGCTACACCTTC. Its protein is CATSDSGGRGEYGYTF.

This chain links TRBV18 with TRBJ1-5; D not resolved. V was shortened by 1 base and J by 0 bases, with 7 bases between the two germline ends. CDR1 and CDR2 (germline): KGHSH, LQKENI. This CDR3 contains 15 residues. CDR3 amino acids: CASSPHVDSNQPQHF. The DNA of the CDR3 is TGTGCCAGCTCACCACACGTCGATAGCAATCAGCCCCAGCATTTT. The variable domain in full, with the rest retrieved from reference TRBV18 and TRBJ1-5, is NAGVMQNPRHLVRRRGQEARLRCSPMKGHSHVYWYRQLPEEGLKFMVYLQKENIIDESGMPKERFSAEFPKEGPSILRIQQVVRGDSAAYFCASSPHVDSNQPQHFGDGTRLSIL.

The rearrangement links TRBV5-1 to TRBJ2-7, with D maybe TRBD1 (6 bases). Germline CDR1 SGHRS, CDR2 YFSETQ. The CDR3 contains 15 residues. Between the trimmed V and J ends, which lost 6 bases and 1 base, there was a span of 17 bases. The CDR3 spells CASKTNRDQSYEQYF. CDR3 DNA: TGCGCCAGCAAGACGAACAGGGACCAATCCTACGAGCAGTACTTC.

The chain is built from TRBV30 and TRBJ2-3; D is unclear. The germline V gene has CDR1 GTSNPN and CDR2 SVGIG (reference sequence). The germline V and J ends were trimmed by 0 bases and 6 bases, with 7 bases remaining between them. The CDR3 consists of 12 residues. This CDR3 reads CAWSVLGDTQYF. CDR3 bases: TGTGCCTGGAGTGTACTGGGGGATACGCAGTATTTT.

This chain joins TRBV24-1 and TRBJ2-7, with no clear D. The length of the CDR3 is 13 residues. CDR1 and CDR2 from the germline V gene are KGHDR and SFDVKD. Trimming left V 4 bases short and J 3 bases short, with 9 bases between. The CDR3 region is CATSDPGYYEQYF. CDR3 in DNA: TGTGCCACCAGTGACCCTGGATACTACGAGCAGTACTTC.

The chain has TRBV27 and TRBJ2-3, with D hard to call. The V and J ends lost 5 bases and 6 bases respectively, with 9 bases between them. The CDR3 sequence is 12 residues long. Germline V gene data show CDR1 as MNHEY and CDR2 as SMNVEV (reference sequence). The CDR3 nucleotides read TGTGCCAGCAGTACCCTCGGGGATACGCAGTATTTT. Translation gives CASSTLGDTQYF.

The V call is TRBV11-3, the J call TRBJ2-2; 9 nucleotides agree with TRBD2. V was pared by 5 bases and J by 3 bases, with 4 bases of the junction left unmatched. The CDR3 contains 15 residues. The germline V gene has CDR1 SGHNT and CDR2 YENEEA. DNA for the CDR3: TGTGCCAGCAGCCCGGGACTAGCAGACACCGGGGAGCTGTTTTTT. Translation: CASSPGLADTGELFF. The whole variable domain, remainder taken from reference TRBV11-3 and TRBJ2-2, is EAGVVQSPRYKIIEKKQPVAFWCNPISGHNTLYWYLQNLGQGPELLIRYENEEAVDDSQLPKDRFSAERLKGVDSTLKIQPAELGDSAVYLCASSPGLADTGELFFGEGSRLTVL.

This chain links TRBV6-2 or TRBV6-3 with TRBJ2-1; D possibly corresponds to TRBD2 (7 bases). The CDR3 has 12 residues. Trimming removed 5 bases at V and 15 bases at J, with 17 bases between. Germline-derived CDR1 and CDR2 are MNHEY and SVGEGT. The CDR3 region is CASSRGGIVGFF. For the CDR3, the DNA is TGTGCCAGCAGTAGGGGGGGGATCGTCGGGTTCTTC.

The chain links TRBV19 to TRBJ1-2; D call uncertain. CDR3 length: 13 amino acids. Germline V gene data show CDR1 as LNHDA and CDR2 as SQIVND (reference sequence). With 1 base removed from V and 3 bases from J, the gap between germline ends came to 6 bases. The CDR3 nucleotides are TGTGCCAGTAGTATAGTCCCTGACTATGGCTACACCTTC. Amino acid sequence: CASSIVPDYGYTF.

The V call is TRBV29-1, the J call TRBJ2-3, with 7 bases identical to TRBD1. The V gene's germline CDR1 is SQVTM and CDR2 ANQGSEA. Trimming cost V 6 bases and J 3 bases; bases outside gene matches: 9. The CDR3 is 14 amino acids. The CDR3 here is CSVTTGLWTDTQYF. In DNA, the CDR3 is TGCAGCGTGACGACAGGGTTGTGGACAGATACGCAGTATTTT.

This clone was observed once. V gene TRBV29-1 combines with J gene TRBJ2-7, with TRBD1 identical over 9 bases. CDR1 is SQVTM, CDR2 ANQGSEA, per germline. CDR3 size: 12 residues. The ends lost 6 bases at V and 6 bases at J; junction bases unmatched: 6. The CDR3 nucleotides are TGCAGCGTGGGGACAGGGACGCGCGAGCAGTACTTC. Amino acids: CSVGTGTREQYF.

This clone came up many times. CDR3 coding DNA: TGCGCCAGCAGCCAACTCGGGAGGGGGGGCTATGAGCAGTTCTTC. It is translated as CASSQLGRGGYEQFF. V and J are TRBV4-3 and TRBJ2-1, with 8 bases matching TRBD2. The J segment lost 8 bases and the V segment lost 2 bases, leaving 8 bases of the junction unmatched. The length of the CDR3 is 15 residues. Looked up from germline, CDR1 is LGHNA and CDR2 is YSLEER.

The rearrangement links TRBV19 to TRBJ1-6; 8 bases line up with TRBD1. V lost 3 bases and J lost 10; bases outside the gene matches: 11. The germline CDR1 and CDR2 sequences are LNHDA and SQIVND (reference sequence). The CDR3 sequence is 16 residues long. CDR3 nucleotide sequence: TGTGCCAGTAGTATCAGGACAGGGTCGATTGGGTCACCCCTCCACTTT. Its translation: CASSIRTGSIGSPLHF.

This rearrangement joins TRBV12-3 or TRBV12-4 to TRBJ1-2; 7 bases fit TRBD1. The trim removed 6 bases at V and 7 bases at J, leaving 8 bases unmatched. There are 13 residues in the CDR3. DNA for the CDR3: TGTGCCAGCAGGACGACAGGGCGATTTGGCTACACCTTC. This sequence encodes CASRTTGRFGYTF.

V and J are TRBV25-1 and TRBJ1-2; D may be TRBD1 (6 bases). Trimming took off 1 base at V and 11 bases at J, with 11 bases between the two ends. Germline-derived CDR1 and CDR2 are MGHDK and SYGVNS. This CDR3 has 12 amino acids. The CDR3 DNA sequence: TGTGCCAGCAGTGAATCAGGGGTTGGGTACACCTTC. This translates into CASSESGVGYTF.

The chain carries TRBV12-3 or TRBV12-4 and TRBJ1-1; D remains unclear. This CDR3 contains 11 residues. The V end lost 6 bases, the J end lost 8 bases, and 10 bases lay between the germline ends. For the CDR3, the DNA is TGTGCCAGCAGCTCCTCGTTAGAAGCTTTCTTT. This gives the protein CASSSSLEAFF.

V usage is TRBV5-4 and J usage is TRBJ2-3; D possibly corresponds to TRBD1 (7 bases). The CDR3 contains 16 residues. CDR1 and CDR2 (germline): SGHNT, YYREEE (reference sequence). Deletions cut 0 bases from V and 6 bases from J, with 17 bases between. CDR3 bases: TGTGCCAGCAGCTTGGGGCTGGCAGGGGGGTGGGATACGCAGTATTTT. It codes for CASSLGLAGGWDTQYF. The variable domain in full, with the rest retrieved from reference TRBV5-4 and TRBJ2-3, is ETGVTQSPTHLIKTRGQQVTLRCSSQSGHNTVSWYQQALGQGPQFIFQYYREEENGRGNFPPRFSGLQFPNYSSELNVNALELDDSALYLCASSLGLAGGWDTQYFGPGTRLTVL.

The chain joins TRBV6-6 to TRBJ1-1; 7 bases line up with TRBD1. Germline loops: CDR1 MNHNY, CDR2 SVGAGI (reference sequence). J gave up 10 bases and V 0 bases, and 8 bases lay outside the gene matches. This CDR3 contains 14 residues. CDR3 region: CASSYSEGADGAFF. The CDR3 coding sequence is TGTGCCAGCAGTTACTCGGAGGGGGCGGATGGAGCTTTCTTT.